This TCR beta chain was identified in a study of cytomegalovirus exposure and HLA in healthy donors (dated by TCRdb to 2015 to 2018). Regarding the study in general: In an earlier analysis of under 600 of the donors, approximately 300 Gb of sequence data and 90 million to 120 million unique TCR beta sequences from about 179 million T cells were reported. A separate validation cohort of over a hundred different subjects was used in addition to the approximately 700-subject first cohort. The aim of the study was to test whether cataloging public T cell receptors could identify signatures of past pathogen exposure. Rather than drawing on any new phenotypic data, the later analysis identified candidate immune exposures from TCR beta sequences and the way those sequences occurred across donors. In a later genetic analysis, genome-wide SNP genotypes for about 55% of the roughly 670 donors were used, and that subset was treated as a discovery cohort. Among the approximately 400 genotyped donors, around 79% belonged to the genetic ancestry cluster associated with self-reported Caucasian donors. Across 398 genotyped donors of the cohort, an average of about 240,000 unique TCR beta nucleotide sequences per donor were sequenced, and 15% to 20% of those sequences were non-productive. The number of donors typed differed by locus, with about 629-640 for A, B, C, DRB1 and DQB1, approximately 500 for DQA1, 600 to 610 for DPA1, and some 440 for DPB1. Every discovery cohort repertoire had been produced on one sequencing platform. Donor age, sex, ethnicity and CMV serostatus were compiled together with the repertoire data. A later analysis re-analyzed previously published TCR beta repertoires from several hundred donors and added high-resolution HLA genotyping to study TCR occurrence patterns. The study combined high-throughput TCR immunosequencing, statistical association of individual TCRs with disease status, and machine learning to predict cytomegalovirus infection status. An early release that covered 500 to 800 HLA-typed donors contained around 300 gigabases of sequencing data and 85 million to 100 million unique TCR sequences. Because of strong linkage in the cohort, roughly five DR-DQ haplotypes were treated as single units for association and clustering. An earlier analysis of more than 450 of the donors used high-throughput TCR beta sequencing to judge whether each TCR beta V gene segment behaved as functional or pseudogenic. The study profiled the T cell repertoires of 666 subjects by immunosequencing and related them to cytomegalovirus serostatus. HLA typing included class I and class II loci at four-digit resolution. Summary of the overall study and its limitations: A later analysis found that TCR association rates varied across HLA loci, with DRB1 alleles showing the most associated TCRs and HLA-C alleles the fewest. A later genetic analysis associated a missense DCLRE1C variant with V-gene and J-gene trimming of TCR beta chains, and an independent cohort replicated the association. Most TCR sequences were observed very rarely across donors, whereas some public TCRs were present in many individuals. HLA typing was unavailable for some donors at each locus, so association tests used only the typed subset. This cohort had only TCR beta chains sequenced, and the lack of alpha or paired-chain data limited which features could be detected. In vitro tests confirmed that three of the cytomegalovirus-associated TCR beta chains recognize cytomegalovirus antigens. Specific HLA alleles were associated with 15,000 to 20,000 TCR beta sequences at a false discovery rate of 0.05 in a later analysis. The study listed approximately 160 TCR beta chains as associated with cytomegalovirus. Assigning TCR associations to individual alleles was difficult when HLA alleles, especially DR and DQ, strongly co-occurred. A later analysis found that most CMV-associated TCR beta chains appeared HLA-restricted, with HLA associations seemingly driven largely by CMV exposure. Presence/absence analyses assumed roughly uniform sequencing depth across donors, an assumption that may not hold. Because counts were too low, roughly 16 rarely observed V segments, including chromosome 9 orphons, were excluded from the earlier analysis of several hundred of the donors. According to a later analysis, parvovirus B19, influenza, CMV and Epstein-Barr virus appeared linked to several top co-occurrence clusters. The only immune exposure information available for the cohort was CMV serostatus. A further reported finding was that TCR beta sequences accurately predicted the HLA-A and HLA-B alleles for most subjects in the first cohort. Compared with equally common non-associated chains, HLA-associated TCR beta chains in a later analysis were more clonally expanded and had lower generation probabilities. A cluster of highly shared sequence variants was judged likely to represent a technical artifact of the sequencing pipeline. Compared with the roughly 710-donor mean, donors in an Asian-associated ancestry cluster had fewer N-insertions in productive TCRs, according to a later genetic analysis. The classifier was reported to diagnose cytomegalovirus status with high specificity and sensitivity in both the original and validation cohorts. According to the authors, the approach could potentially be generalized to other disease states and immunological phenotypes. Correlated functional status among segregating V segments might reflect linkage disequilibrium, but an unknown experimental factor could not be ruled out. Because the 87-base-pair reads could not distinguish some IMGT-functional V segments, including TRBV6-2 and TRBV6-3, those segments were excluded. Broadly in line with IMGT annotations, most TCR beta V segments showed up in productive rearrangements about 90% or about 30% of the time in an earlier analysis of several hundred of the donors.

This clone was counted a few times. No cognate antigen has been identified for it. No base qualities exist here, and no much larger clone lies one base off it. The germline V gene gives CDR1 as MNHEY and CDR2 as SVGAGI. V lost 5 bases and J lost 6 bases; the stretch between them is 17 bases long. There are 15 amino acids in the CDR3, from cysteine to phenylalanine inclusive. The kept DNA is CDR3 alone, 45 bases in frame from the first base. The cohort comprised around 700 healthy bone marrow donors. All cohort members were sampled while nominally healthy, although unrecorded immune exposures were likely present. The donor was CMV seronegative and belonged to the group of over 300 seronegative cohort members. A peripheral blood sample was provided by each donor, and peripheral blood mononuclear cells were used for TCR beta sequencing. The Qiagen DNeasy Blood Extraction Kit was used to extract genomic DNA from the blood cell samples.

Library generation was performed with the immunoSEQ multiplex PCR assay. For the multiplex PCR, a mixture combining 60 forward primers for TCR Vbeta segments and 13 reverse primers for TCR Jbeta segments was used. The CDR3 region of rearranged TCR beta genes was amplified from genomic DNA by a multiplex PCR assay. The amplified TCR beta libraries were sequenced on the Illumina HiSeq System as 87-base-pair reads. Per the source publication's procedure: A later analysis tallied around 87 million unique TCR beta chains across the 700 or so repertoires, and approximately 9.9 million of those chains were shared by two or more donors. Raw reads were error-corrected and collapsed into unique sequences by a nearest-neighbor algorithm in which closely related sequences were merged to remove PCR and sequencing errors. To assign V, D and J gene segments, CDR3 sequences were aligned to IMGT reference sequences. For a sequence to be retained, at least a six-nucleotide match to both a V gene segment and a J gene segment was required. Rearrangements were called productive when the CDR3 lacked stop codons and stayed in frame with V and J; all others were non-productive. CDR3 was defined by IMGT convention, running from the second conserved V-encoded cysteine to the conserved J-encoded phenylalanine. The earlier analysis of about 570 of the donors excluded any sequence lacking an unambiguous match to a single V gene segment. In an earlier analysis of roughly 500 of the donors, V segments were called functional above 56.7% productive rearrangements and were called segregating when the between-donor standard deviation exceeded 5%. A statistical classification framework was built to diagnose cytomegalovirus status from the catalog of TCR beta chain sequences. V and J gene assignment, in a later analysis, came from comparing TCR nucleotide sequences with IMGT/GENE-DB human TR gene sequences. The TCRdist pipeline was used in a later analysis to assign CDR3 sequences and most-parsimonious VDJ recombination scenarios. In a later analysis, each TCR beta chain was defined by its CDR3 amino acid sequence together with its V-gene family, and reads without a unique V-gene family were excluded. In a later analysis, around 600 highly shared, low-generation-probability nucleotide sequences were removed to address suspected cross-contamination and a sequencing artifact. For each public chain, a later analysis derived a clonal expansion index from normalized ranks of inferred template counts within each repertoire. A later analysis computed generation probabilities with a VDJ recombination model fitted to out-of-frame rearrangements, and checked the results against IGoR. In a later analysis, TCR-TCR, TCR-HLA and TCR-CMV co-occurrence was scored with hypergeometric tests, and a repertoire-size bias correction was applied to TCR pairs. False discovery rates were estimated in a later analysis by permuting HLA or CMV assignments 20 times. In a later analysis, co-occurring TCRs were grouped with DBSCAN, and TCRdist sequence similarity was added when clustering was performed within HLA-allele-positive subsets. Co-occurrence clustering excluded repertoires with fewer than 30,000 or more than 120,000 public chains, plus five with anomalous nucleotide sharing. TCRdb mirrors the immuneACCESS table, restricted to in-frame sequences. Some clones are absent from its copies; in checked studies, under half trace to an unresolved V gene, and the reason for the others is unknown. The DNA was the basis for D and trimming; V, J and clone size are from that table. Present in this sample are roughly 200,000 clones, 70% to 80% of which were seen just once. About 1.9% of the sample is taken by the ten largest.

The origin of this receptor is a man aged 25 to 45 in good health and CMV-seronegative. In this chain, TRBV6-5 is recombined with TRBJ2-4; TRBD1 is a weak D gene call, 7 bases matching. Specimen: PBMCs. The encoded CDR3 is CASSRQGKGGNIQYF. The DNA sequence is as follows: TGTGCCAGCAGTCGACAGGGAAAGGGAGGAAACATTCAGTACTTC.